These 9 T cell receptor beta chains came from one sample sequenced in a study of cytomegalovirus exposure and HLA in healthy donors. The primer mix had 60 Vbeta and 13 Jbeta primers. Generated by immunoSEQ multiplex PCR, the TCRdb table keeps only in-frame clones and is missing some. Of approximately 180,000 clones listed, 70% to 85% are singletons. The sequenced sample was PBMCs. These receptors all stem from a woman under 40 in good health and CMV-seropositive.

The CDR3 DNA follows: TGTGCCAGCAGGAAGACAGAGACCTATGGCTACACCTTC. The encoded protein is CASRKTETYGYTF. The V call is TRBV5-4, the J call TRBJ1-2; tentative D call: TRBD1 (5 bases). Germline CDR1 and CDR2: SGHNT and YYREEE (reference sequence). V shed 5 bases and J shed 4 bases, with 12 bases lying between them. The CDR3 has 13 amino acids.

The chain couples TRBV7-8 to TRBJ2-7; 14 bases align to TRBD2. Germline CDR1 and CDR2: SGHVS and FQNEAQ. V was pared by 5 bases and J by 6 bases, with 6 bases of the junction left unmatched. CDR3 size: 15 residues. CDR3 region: CASSGRTSGRTEQYF. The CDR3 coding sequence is TGTGCCAGCAGCGGTCGGACTAGCGGGAGGACCGAGCAGTACTTC.

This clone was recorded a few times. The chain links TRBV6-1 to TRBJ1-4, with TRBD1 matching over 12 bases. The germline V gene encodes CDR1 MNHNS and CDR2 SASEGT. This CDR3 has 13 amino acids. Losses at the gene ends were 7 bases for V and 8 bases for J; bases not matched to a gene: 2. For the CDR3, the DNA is TGTGCCAGCACCGGGACAGGGGGCGAAAAACTGTTTTTT. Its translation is CASTGTGGEKLFF.

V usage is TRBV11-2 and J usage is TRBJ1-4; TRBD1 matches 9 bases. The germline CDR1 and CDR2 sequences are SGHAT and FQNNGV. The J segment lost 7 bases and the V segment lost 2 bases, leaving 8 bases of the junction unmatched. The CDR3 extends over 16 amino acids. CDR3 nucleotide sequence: TGTGCCAGCAGCTTAATGGGGCGACAGGGGGGTGAAAAACTGTTTTTT. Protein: CASSLMGRQGGEKLFF.

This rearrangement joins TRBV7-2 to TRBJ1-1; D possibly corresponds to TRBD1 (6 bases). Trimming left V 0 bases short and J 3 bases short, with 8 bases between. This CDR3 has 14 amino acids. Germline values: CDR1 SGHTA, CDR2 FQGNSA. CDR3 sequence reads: CASSLARGYTEAFF. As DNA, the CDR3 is TGTGCCAGCAGCTTAGCTAGGGGGTACACTGAAGCTTTCTTT.

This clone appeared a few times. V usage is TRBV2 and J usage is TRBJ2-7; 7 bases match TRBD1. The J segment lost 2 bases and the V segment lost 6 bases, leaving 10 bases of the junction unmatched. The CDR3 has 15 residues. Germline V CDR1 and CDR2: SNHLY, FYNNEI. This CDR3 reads CASRGGMTGTYEQYF. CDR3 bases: TGTGCCAGCAGGGGCGGAATGACAGGGACCTACGAGCAGTACTTC.

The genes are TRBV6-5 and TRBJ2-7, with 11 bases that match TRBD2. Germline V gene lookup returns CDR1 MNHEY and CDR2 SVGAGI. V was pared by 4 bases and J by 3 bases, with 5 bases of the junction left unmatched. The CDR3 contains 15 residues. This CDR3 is CASSWASGGNYEQYF. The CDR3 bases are TGTGCCAGCAGTTGGGCTAGCGGGGGGAACTACGAGCAGTACTTC.

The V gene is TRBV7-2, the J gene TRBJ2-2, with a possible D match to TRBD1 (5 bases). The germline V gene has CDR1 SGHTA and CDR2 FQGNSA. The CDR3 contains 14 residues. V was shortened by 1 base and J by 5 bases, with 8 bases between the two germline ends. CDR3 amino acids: CASSLDPGTGELFF. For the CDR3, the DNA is TGTGCCAGCAGCTTAGATCCAGGGACCGGGGAGCTGTTTTTT.

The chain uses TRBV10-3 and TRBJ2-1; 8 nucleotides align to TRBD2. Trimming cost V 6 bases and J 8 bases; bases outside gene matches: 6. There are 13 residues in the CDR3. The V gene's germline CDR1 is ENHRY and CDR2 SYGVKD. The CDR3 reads CAIRSGSGDEQFF. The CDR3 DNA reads TGTGCCATCAGAAGCGGGAGTGGGGATGAGCAGTTCTTC.